This T cell receptor beta chain comes out of a study of identifying expanded T cells in peripheral blood. TCRdb keeps only in-frame clones here, not all; method: immunoSEQ multiplex PCR. The sample holds 81,000 or so clones, roughly 84% seen once. During the collection period, no donor immune events like infections were recorded. Trimming removed 7 bases from V and 5 bases from J; junction bases left unmatched: 7. Germline V gives CDR1 SQVTM, CDR2 ANQGSEA. The CDR3 is made up of 13 amino acids. The TCR sequence derives from a person aged 18 to 70 in good health. The V call is TRBV29-1, the J call TRBJ1-1; 10 positions match TRBD1. The source material was blood. The CDR3: CSGTGGGVTEAFF. The CDR3, as DNA: TGCAGCGGGACAGGGGGAGGGGTGACTGAAGCTTTCTTT. The variable domain in full, completed from reference TRBV29-1 and TRBJ1-1, reads SAVISQKPSRDICQRGTSLTIQCQVDSQVTMMFWYRQQPGQSLTLIATANQGSEATYESGFVIDKFPISRPNLTFSTLTVSNMSPEDSSIYLCSGTGGGVTEAFFGQGTRLTVV.